The 19 T cell receptor beta chains below come from one sample, sequenced in a study of T cells expressing NK-cell markers. After re-calling the 5' RACE reads, TCRdb lists one entry per CDR3 protein, DNA absent. The sample table includes fewer than 300,000 distinct CDR3 sequences. Sequencing used blood T cells: a sorted CD56 or NKG2C T cell subset, CD4+ or CD8+ T cells, or bulk PBMC T cells (not recorded which). The receptors come from a woman aged 18-69 years in good health.

The chain links TRBV20-1 to TRBJ2-7; the TCRdb D gene call, TRBD1, has no DNA to confirm it. Germline lookup yields CDR1 DFQATT and CDR2 SNEGSKA (reference sequence). The CDR3 runs 12 residues. CDR3 loop: CSAFQGSYEQYF.

The chain carries TRBV20-1 and TRBJ2-1; TCRdb returns TRBD1, unconfirmable since there is no DNA. The CDR3 spans 14 residues. Looked up from germline, CDR1 is DFQATT and CDR2 is SNEGSKA (reference sequence). This CDR3 reads CSAPPGPPGNEQFF.

This sequence joins TRBV9 and TRBJ2-2; the D call from TCRdb, TRBD1, cannot be confirmed without DNA. Per germline, CDR1 SGDLS and CDR2 YYNGEE. CDR3 length equals 16 residues. CDR3 sequence: CASSPRPRGMTGELFF.

The chain recombines TRBV2 with TRBJ1-1; with no DNA, the TCRdb D assignment of TRBD1 cannot be verified. In germline, CDR1 is SNHLY, CDR2 FYNNEI. The CDR3 has 14 residues. CDR3 amino acids: CASRPGGQSTEAFF.

This chain connects TRBV20-1 to TRBJ2-3. Germline lookup yields CDR1 DFQATT and CDR2 SNEGSKA (reference sequence). The CDR3 is 15 amino acids. CDR3 loop: CSASSPAISTDTQYF.

This rearrangement joins TRBV20-1 to TRBJ1-2. Germline CDR1 DFQATT, CDR2 SNEGSKA (reference sequence). The CDR3 has 12 residues. The CDR3 protein is CSARAGDTGYTF.

This chain connects TRBV20-1 to TRBJ1-2; as DNA is missing, the TRBD1 call by TCRdb cannot be tested. The germline CDR1 and CDR2 sequences are DFQATT and SNEGSKA (reference sequence). The CDR3 extends over 14 amino acids. CDR3 amino acids: CSARGPRVQSGYTF.

The chain recombines TRBV5-1 with TRBJ1-4. The CDR3 extends over 15 amino acids. Germline CDR1 and CDR2: SGHRS and YFSETQ. The CDR3 sequence: CASSLGGAYNEKLFF.

The rearrangement joins TRBV20-1 to TRBJ2-5; the D call from TCRdb, TRBD1, cannot be confirmed without DNA. The CDR3 consists of 13 residues. CDR1 is DFQATT, CDR2 SNEGSKA, per germline (reference sequence). CDR3 residues: CSAPGTGKETQYF.

J is TRBJ1-2 and V is TRBV11-2; without DNA, the TCRdb call of TRBD1 cannot be checked. Germline V CDR1 and CDR2: SGHAT, FQNNGV. CDR3 length equals 17 residues. CDR3 residues: CASSLVDTGYPNYGYTF.

The rearrangement links TRBV12-3 or TRBV12-4 to TRBJ1-2; the TCRdb D gene call, TRBD1, has no DNA to confirm it. CDR3 size: 11 residues. CDR3 in amino acids: CASSDRFGYTF.

The chain employs TRBV7-8 and TRBJ2-5. There are 13 residues in the CDR3. Per the germline V gene, CDR1 is SGHVS and CDR2 is FQNEAQ. This CDR3 is CASSLSPEMTQYF.

The chain combines TRBV12-3 or TRBV12-4 with TRBJ2-2; lacking DNA, the TRBD1 call made by TCRdb goes unchecked. The CDR3 has 12 amino acids. The CDR3 loop is CASRDSTGELFF.

J is TRBJ2-3 and V is TRBV20-1; TCRdb selects TRBD1, and the lack of DNA leaves this call unchecked. Germline assignment: CDR1 DFQATT and CDR2 SNEGSKA (reference sequence). There are 15 residues in the CDR3. The CDR3: CSARRRENGADTQYF.

The chain recombines TRBV5-4 with TRBJ2-4; the D gene TCRdb calls, TRBD2, cannot be checked with no DNA. CDR1 and CDR2 (germline): SGHNT, YYREEE (reference sequence). This CDR3 region has 16 residues. The CDR3 protein is CASSLQAGRAKNIQYF.

The chain carries TRBV29-1 and TRBJ2-7. The CDR3 is 12 amino acids. Germline V gene sequence: CDR1 SQVTM, CDR2 ANQGSEA. CDR3 region: CSVEDNSYEQYF.

The rearrangement joins TRBV5-1 to TRBJ2-2; TCRdb proposes TRBD1, but this gene call is untestable without DNA. Germline V gene sequence: CDR1 SGHRS, CDR2 YFSETQ. There are 14 residues in the CDR3. The CDR3 reads CASRDRVTTGELFF.

The chain couples TRBV3-1 to TRBJ2-1; lacking DNA, the TRBD1 call made by TCRdb goes unchecked. This CDR3 comprises 12 residues. The germline gives CDR1 LGHDT, CDR2 YNNKEL (reference sequence). The chain's CDR3 is CASSQGSGVLFF.

CDR3 sequence: CASSASSGGGSETQYF. J is TRBJ2-5 and V is TRBV9; without DNA, the TCRdb call of TRBD2 cannot be checked. Germline loops: CDR1 SGDLS, CDR2 YYNGEE. The CDR3 covers 16 residues.